The 25 T cell receptor beta chains listed next were all sequenced from one sample in a study of blood T cell repertoires in COVID-19. Data came from immunoSEQ multiplex PCR; TCRdb stores just in-frame clones and leaves some out. Of fewer than 110,000 clones detected, approximately 91% appear once; the ten largest clones hold approximately 15%. The sequenced material came from peripheral blood. These TCRs come from a man between 50 and 59 years old with acute or convalescent COVID-19.

This sequence joins TRBV2 and TRBJ1-1; 8 bases align to TRBD1. Losses at the gene ends were 6 bases for V and 5 bases for J; bases not matched to a gene: 5. The CDR3 is made up of 13 amino acids. Per the germline V gene, CDR1 is SNHLY and CDR2 is FYNNEI. CDR3 amino acids: CASSLGQGTEAFF. CDR3 in DNA: TGTGCCAGCAGCCTAGGACAGGGTACTGAAGCTTTCTTT.

The chain is built from TRBV15 and TRBJ1-2; TRBD1 might be the D (6 bases). Germline V gene lookup returns CDR1 LNHNV and CDR2 YYDKDF (reference sequence). V was pared by 4 bases and J by 7 bases, with 19 bases between. This CDR3 has 15 amino acids. CDR3 in amino acids: CATSINRDRIGGYTF. The CDR3 nucleotides are TGTGCCACCAGCATTAACAGAGACAGGATTGGTGGCTACACCTTC.

This clone was detected only a few times. The gene calls are TRBV5-1 and TRBJ1-3; possibly TRBD1 for D (5 bases). The CDR3 contains 15 residues. V was pared by 2 bases and J by 1 base, with 10 bases between. Germline V gene lookup returns CDR1 SGHRS and CDR2 YFSETQ. CDR3 coding DNA: TGCGCCAGCAGCTTCCCAGGGTCGTCTGGAAACACCATATATTTT. Protein sequence: CASSFPGSSGNTIYF.

This clone has only one observation. This chain connects TRBV24-1 to TRBJ2-2; D gene uncertain. This CDR3 spans 15 amino acids. Germline V lookup: CDR1 KGHDR, CDR2 SFDVKD. V lost 3 bases, J lost 5 bases, and 12 bases lay in between. CDR3 nucleotide sequence: TGTGCCACCAGTGATACAACGAAACGAACCGGGGAGCTGTTTTTT. Amino acid sequence: CATSDTTKRTGELFF.

This chain uses TRBV6-5 with TRBJ1-1, with D maybe TRBD1 (6 bases). There are 14 residues in the CDR3. From germline, CDR1 is MNHEY and CDR2 SVGAGI. V lost 5 bases and J 4 bases, leaving 14 bases between the germline ends. This chain's CDR3 is CASSTVTGITEAFF. The CDR3 nucleotides read TGTGCCAGCAGTACGGTTACAGGGATCACTGAAGCTTTCTTT.

The chain recombines TRBV7-2 with TRBJ1-5; a weak D match, TRBD1 (6 bases). Germline V gives CDR1 SGHTA, CDR2 FQGNSA. The CDR3 runs 14 residues. V lost 2 bases and J lost 7, with 12 bases in between. CDR3 DNA sequence: TGTGCCAGCAGCTTATCAGGGGCCGGACAGCCCCAGCATTTT. Protein product: CASSLSGAGQPQHF.

The chain employs TRBV6-5 and TRBJ1-5; TRBD1 matches 10 bases. Losses at the gene ends were 6 bases for V and 3 bases for J; bases not matched to a gene: 5. Germline-derived CDR1 and CDR2 are MNHEY and SVGAGI. The CDR3 has 15 amino acids. The CDR3, as DNA: TGTGCCAGCAGCATCGACAGGGGGCACAATCAGCCCCAGCATTTT. Its translation is CASSIDRGHNQPQHF.

V usage is TRBV5-1 and J usage is TRBJ1-2; TRBD1 agrees at 9 bases. Germline CDR1 and CDR2: SGHRS and YFSETQ. The junction had 4 bases not matched to a gene; V was cut back by 3 bases and J by 4 bases. CDR3 length: 14 residues. CDR3 amino acids: CASSYSDRGYGYTF. DNA of the CDR3: TGCGCCAGCAGCTACTCGGACAGGGGCTATGGCTACACCTTC.

This clone has only one observation. This chain joins TRBV18 and TRBJ2-7; 9 nucleotides agree with TRBD1. The CDR3 is 15 residues long. V was pared by 0 bases and J by 1 base, with 1 base of the junction left unmatched. Germline assignment: CDR1 KGHSH and CDR2 LQKENI. DNA of the CDR3: TGTGCCAGCTCACCACCCGGACAGGGGTCCTACGAGCAGTACTTC. It codes for CASSPPGQGSYEQYF. Full variable domain (missing parts from reference TRBV18 and TRBJ2-7): NAGVMQNPRHLVRRRGQEARLRCSPMKGHSHVYWYRQLPEEGLKFMVYLQKENIIDESGMPKERFSAEFPKEGPSILRIQQVVRGDSAAYFCASSPPGQGSYEQYFGPGTRLTVT.

The chain recombines TRBV6-2 or TRBV6-3 with TRBJ1-6; D gene unclear. CDR3 length: 13 residues. From germline, CDR1 is MNHEY and CDR2 SVGEGT. Trimming took off 2 bases at V and 9 bases at J, with 8 bases between the two ends. The CDR3 region is CASSYPNFSPLHF. The CDR3 DNA follows: TGTGCCAGCAGTTACCCCAACTTTTCACCCCTCCACTTT.

This sequence joins TRBV18 and TRBJ2-2; 11 bases fit TRBD2. With 3 bases clipped from V and 0 bases from J, the junction kept 9 bases outside the gene matches. In germline, CDR1 is KGHSH, CDR2 LQKENI. This CDR3 region has 19 residues. The chain's CDR3 is CASSPLSLAGGPNTGELFF. The CDR3 DNA follows: TGTGCCAGCTCACCCCTGTCCCTAGCGGGGGGCCCGAACACCGGGGAGCTGTTTTTT.

The V and J genes are TRBV7-9 and TRBJ2-7; 7 bases line up with TRBD2. Trimming cost V 3 bases and J 6 bases; bases outside gene matches: 8. The CDR3 runs to 14 residues. Germline-derived CDR1 and CDR2 are SEHNR and FQNEAQ (reference sequence). CDR3 sequence reads: CASSLGGALLEQYF. In nucleotides, the CDR3 is TGTGCCAGCAGCTTGGGAGGGGCCCTCCTCGAGCAGTACTTC.

The chain has TRBV29-1 and TRBJ1-4; the match to TRBD1 covers 9 bases. Germline assignment: CDR1 SQVTM and CDR2 ANQGSEA. CDR3 size: 14 residues. The V gene end was trimmed by 6 bases and the J gene end by 8 bases; junction bases not matched to a gene: 10. CDR3 region: CSVAATGGPEKLFF. CDR3 coding DNA: TGCAGCGTCGCCGCTACAGGGGGCCCGGAAAAACTGTTTTTT.

The V call is TRBV10-3, the J call TRBJ2-3; 8 bases line up with TRBD2. Germline CDR1 ENHRY, CDR2 SYGVKD. CDR3 length: 14 residues. The J segment lost 5 bases and the V segment lost 6 bases, leaving 7 bases of the junction unmatched. The CDR3: CAIRPGLVIDTQYF. DNA of the CDR3: TGTGCCATCAGGCCGGGACTAGTGATAGATACGCAGTATTTT.

The rearrangement uses TRBV12-3 or TRBV12-4 and TRBJ2-7; 8 bases are shared with TRBD1. J lost 8 bases, V lost 5 bases, and 8 bases had no gene match. The CDR3 totals 13 residues. The DNA for the CDR3 is TGTGCCAGCAGTGACATGGGACAGGTGAAGCAGTACTTC. Translating gives CASSDMGQVKQYF.

The rearrangement uses TRBV6-7 and TRBJ1-5, with 7 bases aligning to TRBD1. TRBV6-7 is known as an ORF, though its function is uncertain. The junction had 6 bases not matched to a gene; V was cut back by 4 bases and J by 0 bases. The CDR3 totals 16 residues. This chain's CDR3 is CASSSKTGHSNQPQHF. CDR3 nucleotide sequence: TGTGCCAGCAGTTCCAAGACAGGGCATAGCAATCAGCCCCAGCATTTT.

This clone was seen a handful of times. The V call is TRBV6-5, the J call TRBJ1-2; 10 nucleotides agree with TRBD1. There are 13 residues in the CDR3. After removal of 5 bases from V and 8 bases from J, the junction contained 5 bases not matched to a gene. Germline V gene lookup returns CDR1 MNHEY and CDR2 SVGAGI. The CDR3 sequence: CASSRGQGGGYTF. The DNA for the CDR3 is TGTGCCAGCAGTCGTGGACAGGGGGGAGGCTACACCTTC.

The genes are TRBV15 and TRBJ2-2, with 10 bases identical to TRBD1. The V gene's germline CDR1 is LNHNV and CDR2 YYDKDF (reference sequence). With 0 bases clipped from V and 5 bases from J, the junction kept 6 bases outside the gene matches. CDR3 length equals 17 residues. The CDR3 nucleotides read TGTGCCACCAGCAGAGATCTCGACAGGGGGCGAACCGGGGAGCTGTTTTTT. Residues: CATSRDLDRGRTGELFF. Supplemented by reference TRBV15 and TRBJ2-2, the full variable domain reads DAMVIQNPRYQVTQFGKPVTLSCSQTLNHNVMYWYQQKSSQAPKLLFHYYDKDFNNEADTPDNFQSRRPNTSFCFLDIRSPGLGDTAMYLCATSRDLDRGRTGELFFGEGSRLTVL.

V is TRBV10-3 and J is TRBJ2-3; 10 bases match TRBD2. The junction had 2 bases not matched to a gene; V was cut back by 4 bases and J by 1 base. The germline gives CDR1 ENHRY, CDR2 SYGVKD. The CDR3 sequence is 15 residues long. The CDR3 DNA reads as TGTGCCATCAGTGGAGGACTAGCGGGCACAGATACGCAGTATTTT. Its translation: CAISGGLAGTDTQYF.

V is TRBV19 and J is TRBJ1-5; tentative D call: TRBD1 (6 bases). CDR1 is LNHDA, CDR2 SQIVND, per germline (reference sequence). Trimming pared 3 bases from V and 0 bases from J, leaving 9 bases between. The CDR3 spans 15 residues. The CDR3 loop is CASSIGQNSNQPQHF. The DNA for the CDR3 is TGTGCCAGTAGTATCGGACAGAATAGCAATCAGCCCCAGCATTTT.

This clone showed up just a few times. The chain recombines TRBV19 with TRBJ1-1; 8 nucleotides line up with TRBD1. This CDR3 has 15 amino acids. Germline CDR1 and CDR2: LNHDA and SQIVND (reference sequence). V lost 5 bases to trimming and J lost 0 bases; unmatched junction nucleotides: 5. CDR3 sequence reads: CASSPQGALNTEAFF. For the CDR3, the DNA is TGTGCCAGTAGTCCCCAGGGGGCCTTGAACACTGAAGCTTTCTTT.

The rearrangement links TRBV4-2 to TRBJ1-3; TRBD1 matches at 8 bases. The trim removed 1 base at V and 3 bases at J, leaving 8 bases unmatched. The CDR3 contains 17 residues. From germline, CDR1 is LGHNA and CDR2 YNFKEQ. CDR3 DNA: TGTGCCAGCAGCCAAGCGATCGGACAGGGTTATGGAAACACCATATATTTT. This gives the protein CASSQAIGQGYGNTIYF.

The chain has TRBV2 and TRBJ2-5, with 8 bases lining up with TRBD2. Per the germline V gene, CDR1 is SNHLY and CDR2 is FYNNEI. This CDR3 has 15 amino acids. Trimming at V came to 8 bases and at J to 9 bases, leaving 17 bases not matched to a gene. CDR3 amino acids: CASGTGTRGDEAQYF. CDR3 in DNA: TGTGCCAGCGGTACCGGGACTAGGGGGGATGAGGCCCAGTACTTC.

The chain links TRBV6-5 to TRBJ1-6; TRBD1 might be the D (6 bases). V dropped 0 bases and J dropped 6 bases, with 12 bases sitting between them. The CDR3 is 16 amino acids. Germline-derived CDR1 and CDR2 are MNHEY and SVGAGI. The CDR3: CASSYSAGTLNSPLHF. For the CDR3, the DNA is TGTGCCAGCAGTTACTCAGCCGGGACACTTAATTCACCCCTCCACTTT.

The chain carries TRBV19 and TRBJ1-2; 8 nucleotides match TRBD1. This CDR3 is built from 14 residues. CDR1 and CDR2 (germline): LNHDA, SQIVND (reference sequence). Trimming took 5 bases from V and 3 from J; bases not matched to a gene: 5. CDR3 sequence reads: CASSADRGDYGYTF. In DNA form, the CDR3 reads TGTGCCAGTAGTGCCGACAGGGGAGACTATGGCTACACCTTC.